The clone carrying this T cell receptor beta chain appeared many times. Its antigen is not identified. Absence of ophthalmopathy progression within 18 months defined stable Graves' hyperthyroidism. These data come from a study of T cells in Graves' hyperthyroidism and ophthalmopathy. General study findings and limits: In validation, the model predicted ophthalmopathy. These predictions came a median roughly seven months before onset.

Amplification targeted TCR beta CDR3 regions from RNA transcripts. Carried out on the TCR CDR3, a first-round RT-PCR used the HTBI primer set. TCRdb redid the calling of the multiplex PCR reads with MiXCR, one entry per CDR3 protein. The sample holds around 600,000 distinct CDR3 sequences, 15% to 17% seen once. This sequence originates from a woman in her 30s with Graves' hyperthyroidism. The sequenced material came from blood.

The CDR3 loop reads CATMVPNSGELFF. The CDR3 DNA follows: TGTGCCACGATGGTGCCAAATAGCGGGGAGCTGTTTTTT. The V and J genes are TRBV24-1 and TRBJ2-2; no firm D call. CDR1 and CDR2 from the germline V gene are KGHDR and SFDVKD. V was clipped by 10 bases and J by 7 bases, with 15 bases between them. The CDR3 is 13 residues long.